This T cell receptor beta chain was sequenced during a study of control samples from healthy donors and cancer patients. CDR3 length equals 15 residues. Germline CDR1 and CDR2: LNHNV and YYDKDF (reference sequence). V gave up 3 bases and J gave up 9 bases, with 18 bases separating them. Repertoires were generated with immunoSEQ multiplex PCR, while TCRdb's copy carries only in-frame clones and drops some. Seen here are 100,000 or so clones, more than 85% observed once, and the top ten hold around 1.3%. Sequences were obtained from blood. This rearrangement joins TRBV15 to TRBJ2-1, with D perhaps matching TRBD1 (6 bases). The TCR comes from a woman aged 45-59 years in good health. CDR3 sequence reads: CATSSRDTRGIEQFF. The DNA of the CDR3 is TGTGCCACCAGCAGCCGGGACACTAGGGGGATTGAGCAGTTCTTC. The full variable domain, with the rest looked up from reference TRBV15 and TRBJ2-1, is DAMVIQNPRYQVTQFGKPVTLSCSQTLNHNVMYWYQQKSSQAPKLLFHYYDKDFNNEADTPDNFQSRRPNTSFCFLDIRSPGLGDTAMYLCATSSRDTRGIEQFFGPGTRLTVL.